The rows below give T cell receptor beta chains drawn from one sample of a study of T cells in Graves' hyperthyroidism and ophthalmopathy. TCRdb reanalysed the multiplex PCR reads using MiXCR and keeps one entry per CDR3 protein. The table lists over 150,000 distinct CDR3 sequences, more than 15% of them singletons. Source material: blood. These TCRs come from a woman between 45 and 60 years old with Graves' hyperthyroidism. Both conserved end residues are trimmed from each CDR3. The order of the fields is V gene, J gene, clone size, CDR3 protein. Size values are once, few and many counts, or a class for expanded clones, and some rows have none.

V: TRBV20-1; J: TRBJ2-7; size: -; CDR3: SAREAGGYEQY
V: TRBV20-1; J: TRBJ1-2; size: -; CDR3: SPLISGGGYGYT
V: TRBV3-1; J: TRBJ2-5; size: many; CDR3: ASSRPGTREGETQY
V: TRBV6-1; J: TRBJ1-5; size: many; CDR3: AASANRGPNQPQH
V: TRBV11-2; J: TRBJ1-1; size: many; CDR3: ASSFNRVSTEAF
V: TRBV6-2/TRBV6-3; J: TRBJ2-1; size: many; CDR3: ASSYSGTRGDNEQF
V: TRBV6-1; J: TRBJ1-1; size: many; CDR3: ASRFQHTEAF
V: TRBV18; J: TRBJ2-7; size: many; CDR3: ASSALDRVEQY
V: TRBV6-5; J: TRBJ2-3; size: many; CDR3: GSSYTDTQY
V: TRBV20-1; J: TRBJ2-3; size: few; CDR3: SAGRDRSTDTQY
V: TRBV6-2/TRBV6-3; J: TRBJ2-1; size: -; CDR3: ASSYLSSYNEQF
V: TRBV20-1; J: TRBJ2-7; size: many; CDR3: SAFRGGFLTYEQY
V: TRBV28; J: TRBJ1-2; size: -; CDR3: ASTHLKDYGYT
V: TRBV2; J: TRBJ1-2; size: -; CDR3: ASDGTGGGYGYT
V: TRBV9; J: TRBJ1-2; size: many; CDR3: ASSSSENYGYT
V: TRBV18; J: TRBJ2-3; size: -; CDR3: AGSPSTDTQY
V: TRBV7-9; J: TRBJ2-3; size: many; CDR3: ASSFSVRTDTQY
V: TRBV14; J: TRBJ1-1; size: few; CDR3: ASSLVRNTEAF
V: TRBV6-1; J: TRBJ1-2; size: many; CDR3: ASNTGAWEGYT
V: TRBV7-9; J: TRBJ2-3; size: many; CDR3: ASSPRQSKDTQY
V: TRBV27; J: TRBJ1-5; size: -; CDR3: ASSFAGVQPQH
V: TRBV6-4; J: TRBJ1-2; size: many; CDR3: ASSSTWGDGGYT
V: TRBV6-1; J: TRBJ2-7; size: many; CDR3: ASSPRRTYEQY
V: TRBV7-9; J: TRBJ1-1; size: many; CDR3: ASSSPQGMNTEAF
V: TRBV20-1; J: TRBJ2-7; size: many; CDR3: SAKDSGAVWSKQY
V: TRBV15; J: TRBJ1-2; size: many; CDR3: ATRGTGYGYT